A single sample gave rise to the 24 T cell receptor beta chains below, sequenced in a study of regulatory T cells in long-lasting Graves disease. Time point noted: newly diagnosed GD, antithyroid drugs for less than 3 months. Extracted RNA from PBMCs served as the source of the TCR library. TCR beta libraries were built with iRepertoire HTBI primers and Arm-PCR of CDR3 regions. TCRdb passed the multiplex PCR reads through MiXCR, listing each CDR3 protein once. The sample contains hundreds of thousands of distinct CDR3 sequences, 16% of which appear only once. The same sample was also studied in work on T cells in Graves' hyperthyroidism and ophthalmopathy.

This material consisted of peripheral blood mononuclear cells (PBMCs), taken at new diagnosis, from a patient treated with antithyroid drugs. The source is a woman under 40 with Graves disease.

Turning to this clonotype: A single base separates this from a much larger clone, so it may be a read error. The chain combines TRBV6-1 with TRBJ1-3; weak D call: TRBD1 (5 bases). Germline V gene lookup returns CDR1 MNHNS and CDR2 SASEGT. The CDR3 runs 14 residues. The CDR3 sequence is CASSEAWGGNTVYF. Here the CDR3 DNA reads TGTGCCAGCAGTGAAGCTTGGGGCGGAAACACCGTATATTTT.

Many counts were recorded for this clonotype. This chain connects TRBV28 to TRBJ1-1, with 8 nucleotides matching TRBD1. J gave up 2 bases and V 4 bases, and 9 bases lay outside the gene matches. CDR3 length: 16 residues. In germline, CDR1 is MDHEN, CDR2 SYDVKM. CDR3 region: CASSSGGRGLNTEAFF. The CDR3 bases are TGTGCCAGCAGTTCAGGCGGCAGGGGGCTTAACACTGAAGCTTTCTTT.

The chain combines TRBV6-1 with TRBJ1-5; 7 positions match TRBD1. Looked up from germline, CDR1 is MNHNS and CDR2 is SASEGT. The CDR3 spans 15 residues. With 6 bases clipped from V and 9 bases from J, the junction kept 14 bases outside the gene matches. This chain's CDR3 is CASRKGQTSNGPQHF. CDR3 sequence (DNA): TGTGCCAGCAGAAAGGGACAGACCTCCAATGGGCCCCAGCATTTT.

This clonotype was counted ten times or more. The rearrangement joins TRBV20-1 to TRBJ2-5, with TRBD1 identical over 10 bases. Germline lookup yields CDR1 DFQATT and CDR2 SNEGSKA (reference sequence). V trimming: 4 bases; J trimming: 7 bases; junction bases outside the gene matches: 6. The CDR3 extends over 13 amino acids. DNA of the CDR3: TGCAGTGCTACAGAGACAGGGGGCGCGACCCAGTACTTC. Translated: CSATETGGATQYF.

As regards this clonotype: An end of the junction does not agree with germline; a read error may underlie this. The chain carries TRBV5-1 and TRBJ2-7, with TRBD1 matching over 9 bases. CDR3 length: 12 amino acids. From germline, CDR1 is SGHRS and CDR2 YFSETQ. In nucleotides, the CDR3 is TGCGCCAGCCGGGACAGGGAATACGAGCAGTGCTTC. It codes for CASRDREYEQCF.

The chain employs TRBV3-1 and TRBJ2-3; 8 positions match TRBD1. The V and J ends lost 4 bases and 0 bases, in that order; junction bases with no gene match: 3. CDR3 length: 15 residues. CDR1 LGHDT and CDR2 YNNKEL come from the germline V gene (reference sequence). CDR3 in DNA: TGTGCCAGCAGCCCACGGACAGGGAGCACAGATACGCAGTATTTT. Protein product: CASSPRTGSTDTQYF.

Only a few counts were recorded for this clonotype. The CDR3 nucleotides read TGTGCCAGCAGCGGGAGGGGGAATCGGGAGACCCAGTACTTC. Encoded protein: CASSGRGNRETQYF. The genes are TRBV9 and TRBJ2-5; D is perhaps TRBD1 or TRBD2 (6 bases each). V lost 3 bases and J 5 bases, leaving 14 bases between the germline ends. CDR3 length: 14 amino acids. The germline gives CDR1 SGDLS, CDR2 YYNGEE.

This clonotype was counted a few times. The chain uses TRBV27 and TRBJ2-5; TRBD1 matches at 10 bases. This CDR3 is built from 14 residues. The germline gives CDR1 MNHEY, CDR2 SMNVEV (reference sequence). Trimming cost V 3 bases and J 4 bases; bases outside gene matches: 2. CDR3 coding DNA: TGTGCCAGCAGTTTTGGACAGGGGGTAGAGACCCAGTACTTC. Amino acids: CASSFGQGVETQYF.

The rearrangement joins TRBV7-6 to TRBJ2-1; D perhaps matches TRBD2 (6 bases). There are 13 residues in the CDR3. Trimming took off 2 bases at V and 9 bases at J, with 11 bases between the two ends. Germline lookup yields CDR1 SGHVS and CDR2 FNYEAQ. The DNA for the CDR3 is TGTGCCAGCAGCTTACCCGGGAGAGGTGAGCAGTTCTTC. This translates into CASSLPGRGEQFF.

This clonotype showed up many times. The chain has TRBV28 and TRBJ2-7, with D possibly being TRBD2 (6 bases). In germline, CDR1 is MDHEN, CDR2 SYDVKM. CDR3 length: 14 residues. The germline V and J ends were trimmed by 5 bases and 3 bases, with 14 bases remaining between them. The CDR3 loop reads CASSKAGLDYEQYF. The CDR3 DNA sequence: TGTGCCAGCAGTAAGGCGGGATTGGACTACGAGCAGTACTTC.

This clonotype was recorded many times. This chain connects TRBV28 to TRBJ2-3, with 7 bases aligning to TRBD1. The CDR3 has 22 amino acids. With V trimmed by 5 bases and J by 0 bases, 26 bases remained unmatched. The germline V gene encodes CDR1 MDHEN and CDR2 SYDVKM. The CDR3 DNA follows: TGTGCCAGCAGTCTTCCGATATTTGCGACGGACAGGTGGGGCTCTAGCACAGATACGCAGTATTTT. Protein: CASSLPIFATDRWGSSTDTQYF.

This clonotype was counted ten times or more. The rearrangement links TRBV28 to TRBJ1-6, with 7 bases lining up with TRBD1. Trimming removed 3 bases from V and 10 bases from J; junction bases left unmatched: 9. The germline gives CDR1 MDHEN, CDR2 SYDVKM. The CDR3 runs 15 residues. CDR3 loop: CASSFLDREGSPLHF. The DNA of the CDR3 is TGTGCCAGCAGTTTCCTCGACAGGGAAGGGTCACCCCTCCACTTT.

The V gene is TRBV4-1, the J gene TRBJ2-7; 14 bases match TRBD2. This CDR3 spans 16 amino acids. Trimming removed 6 bases from V and 7 bases from J; junction bases left unmatched: 11. Germline CDR1 and CDR2: MGHRA and YSYEKL. As DNA, the CDR3 is TGCGCCAGCAGTCCAAGGGGACTAGCGGGAGAGGTTGAGCAGTACTTC. Its translation: CASSPRGLAGEVEQYF.

Many counts were recorded for this clonotype. V is TRBV9 and J is TRBJ1-2; 7 nucleotides agree with TRBD1. The CDR3 contains 15 residues. Per the germline V gene, CDR1 is SGDLS and CDR2 is YYNGEE. J gave up 2 bases and V 2 bases, and 6 bases lay outside the gene matches. This chain's CDR3 is CASSVGGGANYGYTF. CDR3 coding DNA: TGTGCCAGCAGCGTCGGAGGGGGCGCGAACTATGGCTACACCTTC.

This clonotype has a count of ten or more. The chain carries TRBV7-3 and TRBJ2-3; 11 nucleotides match TRBD1. Germline-derived CDR1 and CDR2 are SGHTA and FQGTGA. Unmatched junction bases numbered 18, after V lost 3 bases and J lost 10 bases. There are 18 residues in the CDR3. CDR3 nucleotide sequence: TGTGCCAGCAGCTTGGAACCCCGCCCCCGGACAGGGGGCGAAGCGCAGTATTTT. Protein: CASSLEPRPRTGGEAQYF.

The V call is TRBV20-1, the J call TRBJ1-5; D unclear. The CDR3 totals 12 residues. Germline loops: CDR1 DFQATT, CDR2 SNEGSKA (reference sequence). V was shortened by 7 bases and J by 0 bases, with 7 bases between the two germline ends. CDR3 in amino acids: CSVGNSNQPQHF. CDR3 in DNA: TGCAGTGTAGGGAATAGCAATCAGCCCCAGCATTTT.

This clonotype appeared a few times. The chain combines TRBV2 with TRBJ2-7; unclear D gene. The germline V gene encodes CDR1 SNHLY and CDR2 FYNNEI. V was cut by 5 bases and J by 4 bases, with 9 bases left in between. This CDR3 has 12 residues. The CDR3 sequence: CASSSLWYEQYF. As DNA, the CDR3 is TGTGCCAGCAGTAGTCTCTGGTACGAGCAGTACTTC.

The V and J genes are TRBV5-1 and TRBJ1-3; maybe TRBD1 (6 bases). The CDR3 extends over 15 amino acids. V was cut by 5 bases and J by 0 bases, with 12 bases left in between. From germline, CDR1 is SGHRS and CDR2 YFSETQ. In DNA form, the CDR3 reads TGCGCCAGCAGACCAGACAGGAGCTCTGGAAACACCATATATTTT. Translating it yields CASRPDRSSGNTIYF.

The gene calls are TRBV19 and TRBJ2-1; 8 positions match TRBD1. J lost 7 bases, V lost 3 bases, and 5 bases had no gene match. This CDR3 region has 14 residues. In germline, CDR1 is LNHDA, CDR2 SQIVND (reference sequence). CDR3 bases: TGTGCCAGTAGTATGCGGACAGGGAGGAATGAGCAGTTCTTC. Amino acid sequence: CASSMRTGRNEQFF.

This clonotype appeared many times. This chain connects TRBV7-2 to TRBJ1-5, with 7 positions matching TRBD1. Germline V lookup: CDR1 SGHTA, CDR2 FQGNSA. CDR3 length equals 17 residues. V shed 5 bases, J shed 4 bases, and the junction held 14 bases outside the gene matches. The CDR3 DNA reads TGTGCCAGCAGCCAAAGGGGGCGGGCATTCGGGAATCAGCCCCAGCATTTT. The encoded protein is CASSQRGRAFGNQPQHF.

This clonotype was found many times. The genes are TRBV12-3 or TRBV12-4 and TRBJ1-2, with D unresolved. V gave up 5 bases and J gave up 7 bases, with 11 bases separating them. The CDR3 loop spans 12 amino acids. CDR3 residues: CASSLSRAGYTF. CDR3 DNA sequence: TGTGCCAGCAGTCTCTCCAGAGCTGGCTACACCTTC.

This clonotype has only a few counts. The J gene is TRBJ2-5, the V gene TRBV5-1; a possible D gene is TRBD2 (5 bases). Trimming stripped 4 bases from V and 2 bases from J, with 18 bases between. CDR1 is SGHRS, CDR2 YFSETQ, per germline. The CDR3 loop spans 16 amino acids. DNA for the CDR3: TGCGCCAGCAGCCCGGGTCTCGGGGTGTATCAAGAGACCCAGTACTTC. This sequence encodes CASSPGLGVYQETQYF.

Notes on this clonotype: A read error may be the cause here, since a much bigger clone is one base away. The V gene is TRBV3-1, the J gene TRBJ1-1; weak D call: TRBD1 (6 bases). The CDR3 has 17 residues. Germline CDR1 and CDR2: LGHDT and YNNKEL (reference sequence). DNA of the CDR3: TGTGCCAGCAGCCAAGCCCAGGGGCGGGTTGGCAACACTGGAGCTTTCTTT. Protein product: CASSQAQGRVGNTGAFF.

The chain joins TRBV12-3 or TRBV12-4 to TRBJ1-1, with D maybe TRBD1 (6 bases). There are 15 residues in the CDR3. Trimming left V 5 bases short and J 4 bases short, with 17 bases between. This CDR3 is CASSPQTGLATEAFF. The CDR3 DNA is TGTGCCAGCAGTCCACAGACAGGCTTGGCCACTGAAGCTTTCTTT.